This TCR beta chain was recorded in a study of blood T cell repertoires in COVID-19. The CDR3 has 17 amino acids. The ends were cut back, 2 bases at V and 2 bases at J, with 18 bases in the middle. Germline V gene lookup returns CDR1 LGHDT and CDR2 YNNKEL (reference sequence). Here immunoSEQ multiplex PCR was the method, and the copy in TCRdb shows in-frame clones only, minus some. Of under 200,000 clones in the sample, 90% were seen once. This chain uses TRBV3-1 (or the pseudogene TRBV3-2) with TRBJ1-1; no reliable D call. The sequence was obtained from a man between 50 and 59 years old with acute or convalescent COVID-19. The sequenced sample consisted of peripheral blood. CDR3 sequence (DNA): TGTGCCAGCAGCCAAATAGGATTCGGAGAGTTAAACACTGAAGCTTTCTTT. This translates into CASSQIGFGELNTEAFF.